A single TCR beta chain is shown here with its context. Participant ages covered about 18 to 89 years across 24 US areas. The data were produced by immunoSEQ multiplex PCR, yet TCRdb's version contains in-frame clones alone and is incomplete. The profile covers some 260,000 clones, with around 80% appearing a single time and around 4.1% taken by the ten largest. The sample is drawn from a study of blood T cell repertoires in COVID-19. Germline-derived CDR1 and CDR2 are SEHNR and FQNEAQ (reference sequence). Trimming took off 6 bases at V and 9 bases at J, with 9 bases between the two ends. The CDR3 runs 11 residues.

The chain recombines TRBV7-9 with TRBJ2-1, with D hard to call. The sequenced sample was PBMCs or T cells enriched from blood (not recorded which). The TCR comes from a man younger than 45 with acute COVID-19. Here the CDR3 DNA reads TGTGCCAGCAGGAATGCAGGTGAGCAGTTCTTC. It is translated as CASRNAGEQFF.